The 16 T cell receptor beta chains below all came from one sample that was sequenced in a study of Ad26.COV2.S vaccination and SARS-CoV-2 variants. Indicated treatment: around 19 received Ad26.COV2.S at low or high dose, single or two shots; roughly 5 received placebo; per-sample allocation not given. The investigators took samples on day 63 after the first vaccine or placebo injection. Clones were sequenced by immunoSEQ multiplex PCR, and TCRdb holds only the in-frame ones, with some missing. Of a few hundred thousand clones listed, roughly 88% are singletons. Sequencing used peripheral blood, obtained in a trial of Ad26.COV2.S vaccine versus placebo. Source of these receptors: a person between 18 and 65 years old who received the Ad26.COV2.S COVID-19 vaccine or a placebo.

The CDR3 loop reads CASSLEGETYNEQFF. The CDR3 region has the DNA TGTGCCAGCAGCTTAGAAGGGGAAACCTACAATGAGCAGTTCTTC. This chain joins TRBV7-2 and TRBJ2-1; D may be TRBD1 (5 bases). CDR3 size: 15 residues. V was trimmed by 1 base and J by 2 bases, leaving 9 bases between them. CDR1 and CDR2 (germline): SGHTA, FQGNSA. Looking up the rest from reference TRBV7-2 and TRBJ2-1 gives the full variable domain: GAGVSQSPSNKVTEKGKDVELRCDPISGHTALYWYRQSLGQGLEFLIYFQGNSAPDKSGLPSDRFSAERTGGSVSTLTIQRTQQEDSAVYLCASSLEGETYNEQFFGPGTRLTVL.

V gene TRBV9 combines with J gene TRBJ2-2; 7 nucleotides match TRBD2. The germline CDR1 and CDR2 sequences are SGDLS and YYNGEE. CDR3 length: 17 amino acids. V was clipped by 2 bases and J by 1 base; unmatched bases: 8. CDR3 sequence reads: CASSVGGSIMNTGELFF. The CDR3 DNA reads TGTGCCAGCAGCGTGGGCGGGAGCATTATGAACACCGGGGAGCTGTTTTTT.

This clone has ten or more counts. V gene TRBV5-1 combines with J gene TRBJ2-3; D not certain. CDR1 and CDR2 (germline): SGHRS, YFSETQ. V lost 5 bases, J lost 1 base, and 11 bases lay in between. This CDR3 has 14 residues. CDR3 sequence reads: CASSLDTRTDTQYF. The CDR3 region has the DNA TGCGCCAGCAGTCTCGACACCCGCACAGATACGCAGTATTTT.

The rearrangement uses TRBV2 and TRBJ1-1, with D possibly being TRBD1 (5 bases). Germline values: CDR1 SNHLY, CDR2 FYNNEI. This CDR3 contains 13 residues. V lost 6 bases and J 0 bases, leaving 8 bases between the germline ends. Here the CDR3 DNA reads TGTGCCAGCAGAAGCAGGGTGAACACTGAAGCTTTCTTT. It translates to CASRSRVNTEAFF.

The V call is TRBV23-1, the J call TRBJ1-2; D possibly corresponds to TRBD1 (6 bases). TRBV23-1 is flagged as an ORF with uncertain function. This CDR3 is built from 16 residues. Trimming pared 4 bases from V and 5 bases from J, leaving 20 bases between. CDR3 sequence: CASSRRDTDPIYGYTF. CDR3 nucleotides: TGCGCCAGCAGTCGCCGGGACACCGACCCGATTTATGGCTACACCTTC.

The gene calls are TRBV4-2 and TRBJ2-3; TRBD2 might be the D (5 bases). The CDR3 consists of 14 residues. V was cut by 0 bases and J by 6 bases, with 10 bases left in between. Germline assignment: CDR1 LGHNA and CDR2 YNFKEQ. CDR3 nucleotide sequence: TGTGCCAGCAGCCAAGACGGCCTAGCTGATACGCAGTATTTT. It yields the protein CASSQDGLADTQYF.

The chain links TRBV7-2 to TRBJ2-4, with D unresolved. Germline V gives CDR1 SGHTA, CDR2 FQGNSA. The CDR3 contains 15 residues. Trimming cost V 4 bases and J 0 bases, with 10 bases left between them. CDR3 loop: CASSSLPLAKNIQYF. The CDR3 nucleotides read TGTGCCAGCAGCTCACTACCCCTAGCCAAAAACATTCAGTACTTC.

The V call is TRBV27, the J call TRBJ2-7, with a weak D call TRBD1 (5 bases). V lost 1 base, J lost 0 bases, and 10 bases lay in between. The CDR3 length is 15 residues. Germline CDR1 reads MNHEY; CDR2 reads SMNVEV (reference sequence). The CDR3: CASSLWTPSSYEQYF. CDR3 nucleotide sequence: TGTGCCAGCAGTTTATGGACACCGAGCTCCTACGAGCAGTACTTC.

V and J are TRBV14 and TRBJ1-5; D perhaps matches TRBD1 (6 bases). CDR3 size: 15 residues. Per germline, CDR1 SGHDN and CDR2 FVKESK. V lost 4 bases and J lost 4, with 14 bases in between. This CDR3 reads CASSRSGVTNQPQHF. The DNA of the CDR3 is TGTGCCAGCAGCCGCTCAGGGGTCACAAATCAGCCCCAGCATTTT.

The rearrangement joins TRBV28 to TRBJ1-6; no firm D call. The CDR3 spans 15 residues. V was clipped by 7 bases and J by 3 bases, with 13 bases between them. Germline CDR1 and CDR2: MDHEN and SYDVKM. CDR3 amino acids: CASNGLEDYNSPLHF. The CDR3 nucleotides are TGTGCCAGCAACGGACTCGAGGACTATAATTCACCCCTCCACTTT.

This clone showed up just once. The V gene is TRBV10-1, the J gene TRBJ1-1; D might be TRBD1 (5 bases). V was trimmed by 5 bases and J by 8 bases, leaving 15 bases between them. The CDR3 contains 13 residues. Germline V lookup: CDR1 WNHNN, CDR2 SYGVQD (reference sequence). CDR3: CASSRSTALEAFF. The CDR3 bases are TGCGCCAGCAGTAGGTCGACAGCTCTCGAAGCTTTCTTT.

V gene TRBV7-3 combines with J gene TRBJ2-5; 8 positions agree with TRBD2. The CDR3 runs 13 residues. V shed 5 bases, J shed 14 bases, and the junction held 13 bases outside the gene matches. The germline V gene encodes CDR1 SGHTA and CDR2 FQGTGA. Here the CDR3 reads CASSLATGGAIYF. CDR3 coding DNA: TGTGCCAGCAGCCTCGCTACCGGGGGGGCAATTTACTTC.

CDR3 sequence reads: CASSHLGGNTGELFF. The DNA for the CDR3 is TGTGCCAGCAGCCATCTAGGGGGAAACACCGGGGAGCTGTTTTTT. The gene calls are TRBV11-2 and TRBJ2-2; TRBD1 is a possible D gene (6 bases). Germline assignment: CDR1 SGHAT and CDR2 FQNNGV. This CDR3 comprises 15 residues. Trimming shortened V by 5 bases and J by 2 bases, and 12 bases separated the two germline ends.

The chain is built from TRBV12-5 and TRBJ2-7; 7 nucleotides match TRBD1. V lost 5 bases to trimming and J lost 6 bases; unmatched junction nucleotides: 7. There are 13 residues in the CDR3. Germline CDR1 reads LGHNT; CDR2 reads FRNRAP. The CDR3 DNA is TGTGCTAGTGGTCCAGGGGGAAGTCGCGAGCAGTACTTC. This encodes CASGPGGSREQYF. Drawing the rest from reference TRBV12-5 and TRBJ2-7, the complete variable domain is DARVTQTPRHKVTEMGQEVTMRCQPILGHNTVFWYRQTMMQGLELLAYFRNRAPLDDSGMPKDRFSAEMPDATLATLKIQPSEPRDSAVYFCASGPGGSREQYFGPGTRLTVT.

The rearrangement links TRBV28 to TRBJ2-7; 7 bases agree with TRBD1. The CDR3 covers 16 residues. V lost 4 bases to trimming and J lost 0 bases; unmatched junction nucleotides: 9. In germline, CDR1 is MDHEN, CDR2 SYDVKM. The CDR3 sequence: CASSSQGDTNSYEQYF. The CDR3 bases are TGTGCCAGCAGTTCCCAGGGGGACACAAACTCCTACGAGCAGTACTTC. Together with reference TRBV28 and TRBJ2-7, the CDR3 gives the full variable domain: DVKVTQSSRYLVKRTGEKVFLECVQDMDHENMFWYRQDPGLGLRLIYFSYDVKMKEKGDIPEGYSVSREKKERFSLILESASTNQTSMYLCASSSQGDTNSYEQYFGPGTRLTVT.

The gene calls are TRBV11-2 and TRBJ1-1; possibly TRBD1 for D (6 bases). The CDR3 has 16 amino acids. Germline CDR1 reads SGHAT; CDR2 reads FQNNGV. Trimming removed 5 bases from V and 2 bases from J, with 18 bases in between. CDR3 loop: CASSPGEGRGNTEAFF. CDR3 bases: TGTGCCAGCAGCCCAGGGGAGGGAAGAGGAAACACTGAAGCTTTCTTT.